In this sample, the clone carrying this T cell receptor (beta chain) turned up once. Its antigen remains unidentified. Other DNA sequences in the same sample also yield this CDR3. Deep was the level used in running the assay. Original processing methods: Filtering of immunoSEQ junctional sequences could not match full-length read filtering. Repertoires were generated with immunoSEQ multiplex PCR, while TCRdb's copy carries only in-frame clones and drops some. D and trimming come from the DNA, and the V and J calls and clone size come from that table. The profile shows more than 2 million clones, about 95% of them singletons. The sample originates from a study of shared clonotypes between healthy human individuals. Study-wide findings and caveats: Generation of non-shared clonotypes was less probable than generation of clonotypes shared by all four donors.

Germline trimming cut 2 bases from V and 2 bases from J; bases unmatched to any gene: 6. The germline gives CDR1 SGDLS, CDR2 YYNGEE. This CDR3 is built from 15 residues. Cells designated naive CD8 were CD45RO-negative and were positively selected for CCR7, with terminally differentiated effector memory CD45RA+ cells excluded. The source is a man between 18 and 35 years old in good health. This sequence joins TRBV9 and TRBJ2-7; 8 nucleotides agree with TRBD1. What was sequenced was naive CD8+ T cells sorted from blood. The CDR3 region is CASSVGTGGTYEQYF. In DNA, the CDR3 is TGTGCCAGCAGCGTGGGTACAGGGGGGACCTACGAGCAGTACTTC.